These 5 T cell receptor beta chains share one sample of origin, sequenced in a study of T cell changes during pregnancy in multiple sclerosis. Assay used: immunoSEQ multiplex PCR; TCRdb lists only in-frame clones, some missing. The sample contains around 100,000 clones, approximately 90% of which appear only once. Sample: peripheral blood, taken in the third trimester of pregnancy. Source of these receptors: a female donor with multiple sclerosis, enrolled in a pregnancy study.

The CDR3 reads CASSLGRSYEQYF. As DNA, the CDR3 is TGTGCCAGCAGCTTGGGCCGGAGCTACGAGCAGTACTTC. The chain joins TRBV5-4 to TRBJ2-7; D ambiguous. Germline lookup yields CDR1 SGHNT and CDR2 YYREEE (reference sequence). Trimming removed 0 bases from V and 3 bases from J, with 7 bases in between. The CDR3 is 13 residues long.

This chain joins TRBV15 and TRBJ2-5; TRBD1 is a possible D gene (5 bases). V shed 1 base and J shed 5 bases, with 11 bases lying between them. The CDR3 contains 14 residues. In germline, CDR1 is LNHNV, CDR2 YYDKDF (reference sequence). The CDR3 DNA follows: TGTGCCACCAGCAGAGTCAGGGCGTTCGAGACCCAGTACTTC. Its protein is CATSRVRAFETQYF.

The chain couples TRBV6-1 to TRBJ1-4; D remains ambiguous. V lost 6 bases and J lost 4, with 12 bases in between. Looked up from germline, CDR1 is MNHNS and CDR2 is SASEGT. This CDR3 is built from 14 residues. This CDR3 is CASRRVRDNEKLFF. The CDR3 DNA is TGTGCCAGCAGGCGAGTTCGTGATAATGAAAAACTGTTTTTT.

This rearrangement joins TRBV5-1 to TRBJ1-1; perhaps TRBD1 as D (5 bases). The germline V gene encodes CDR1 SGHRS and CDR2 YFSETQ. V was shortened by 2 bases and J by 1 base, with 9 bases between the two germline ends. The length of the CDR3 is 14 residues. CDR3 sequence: CASSLTGPNTEAFF. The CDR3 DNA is TGCGCCAGCAGCTTAACAGGCCCGAACACTGAAGCTTTCTTT.

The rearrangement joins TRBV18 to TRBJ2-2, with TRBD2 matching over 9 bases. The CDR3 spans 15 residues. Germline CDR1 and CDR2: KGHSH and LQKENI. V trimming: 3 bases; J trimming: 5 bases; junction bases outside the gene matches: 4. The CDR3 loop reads CASSPLAGLTGELFF. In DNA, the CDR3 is TGTGCCAGCTCACCCCTAGCGGGGTTGACCGGGGAGCTGTTTTTT.